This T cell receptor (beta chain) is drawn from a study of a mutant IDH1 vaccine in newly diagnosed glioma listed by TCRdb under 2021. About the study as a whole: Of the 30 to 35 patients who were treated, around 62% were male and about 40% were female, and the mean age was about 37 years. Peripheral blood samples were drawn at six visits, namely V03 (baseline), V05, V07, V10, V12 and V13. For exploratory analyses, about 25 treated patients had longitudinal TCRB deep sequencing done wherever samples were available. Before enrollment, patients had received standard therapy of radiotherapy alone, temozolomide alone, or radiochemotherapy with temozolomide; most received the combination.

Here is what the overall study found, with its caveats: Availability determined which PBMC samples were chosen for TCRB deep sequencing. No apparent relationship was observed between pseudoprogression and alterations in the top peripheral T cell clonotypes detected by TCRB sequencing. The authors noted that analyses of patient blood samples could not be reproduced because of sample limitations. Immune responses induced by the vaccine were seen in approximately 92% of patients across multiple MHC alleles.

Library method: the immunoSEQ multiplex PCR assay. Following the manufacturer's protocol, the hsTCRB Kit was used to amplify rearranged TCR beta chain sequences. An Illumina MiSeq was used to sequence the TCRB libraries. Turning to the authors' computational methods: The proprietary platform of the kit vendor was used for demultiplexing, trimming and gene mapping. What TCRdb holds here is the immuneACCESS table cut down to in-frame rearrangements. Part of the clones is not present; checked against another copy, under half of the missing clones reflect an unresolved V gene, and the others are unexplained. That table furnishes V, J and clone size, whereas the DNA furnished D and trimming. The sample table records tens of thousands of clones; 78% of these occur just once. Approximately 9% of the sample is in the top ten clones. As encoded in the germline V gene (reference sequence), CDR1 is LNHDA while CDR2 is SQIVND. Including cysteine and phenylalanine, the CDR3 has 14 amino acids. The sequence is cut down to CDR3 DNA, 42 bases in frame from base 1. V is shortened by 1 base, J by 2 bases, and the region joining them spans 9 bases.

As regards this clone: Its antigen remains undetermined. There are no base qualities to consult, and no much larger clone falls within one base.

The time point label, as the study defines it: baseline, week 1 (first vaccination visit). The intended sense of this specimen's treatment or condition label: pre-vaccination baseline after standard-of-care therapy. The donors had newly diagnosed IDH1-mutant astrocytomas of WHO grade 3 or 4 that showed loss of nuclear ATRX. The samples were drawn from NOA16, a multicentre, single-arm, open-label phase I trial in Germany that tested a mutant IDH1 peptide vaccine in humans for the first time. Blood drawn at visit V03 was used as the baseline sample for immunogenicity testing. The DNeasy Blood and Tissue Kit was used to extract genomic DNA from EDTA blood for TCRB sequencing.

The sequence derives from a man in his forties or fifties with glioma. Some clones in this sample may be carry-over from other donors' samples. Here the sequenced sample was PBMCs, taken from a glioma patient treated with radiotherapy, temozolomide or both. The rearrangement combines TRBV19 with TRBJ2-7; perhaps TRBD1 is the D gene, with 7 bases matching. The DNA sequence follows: TGTGCCAGTAGTATAGCAGGGGGGCCCTACGAGCAGTACTTC. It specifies CASSIAGGPYEQYF.